The present T cell receptor (beta chain) was sequenced within a study of cytomegalovirus exposure and HLA in healthy donors. It was with 60 Vbeta and 13 Jbeta primers that the PCR ran. Generated by immunoSEQ multiplex PCR, the TCRdb table keeps only in-frame clones and is missing some. The top ten hold 1% to 1.5% of the sample, which has about 140,000 clones, about 80% seen once. The CDR3 is made up of 21 amino acids. The J segment lost 0 bases and the V segment lost 6 bases, leaving 24 bases of the junction unmatched. Germline assignment: CDR1 SGHVS and CDR2 FQNEAQ. The source material was PBMCs. The TCR was taken from a male donor in good health and CMV-seropositive. The chain carries TRBV7-8 and TRBJ2-5, with 8 bases identical to TRBD1. The CDR3 is CASRSKRTGTGPQRYQETQYF. The DNA for the CDR3 is TGTGCCAGCAGGTCGAAACGAACGGGGACAGGACCTCAACGGTACCAAGAGACCCAGTACTTC.